Following are 11 T cell receptor beta chains from one sample sequenced in a study of T cell clonotyping in hematopoietic cell transplantation. The method was immunoSEQ multiplex PCR; TCRdb's version includes in-frame clones alone and lacks a portion of them. The sample lists about 13,000 clones; just under 95% were seen once. The material was PBMCs, obtained 100 days after allogeneic stem cell transplant. The receptors stem from a female patient aged 50-59 years who had an allogeneic stem cell transplant from an unrelated donor, so the T cells may come from the graft donor. Some clones in this sample may be carry-over from other donors' samples.

The genes are TRBV28 and TRBJ1-1; TRBD1 matches at 7 bases. The germline CDR1 and CDR2 sequences are MDHEN and SYDVKM. This CDR3 has 15 amino acids. V trimming: 3 bases; J trimming: 0 bases; junction bases outside the gene matches: 4. The CDR3 protein is CASSLGTVLNTEAFF. The DNA for the CDR3 is TGTGCCAGCAGTTTGGGGACAGTACTGAACACTGAAGCTTTCTTT.

The chain carries TRBV20-1 and TRBJ1-1; D unclear. Trimming cost V 5 bases and J 11 bases, with 12 bases left between them. The length of the CDR3 is 10 residues. The germline V gene encodes CDR1 DFQATT and CDR2 SNEGSKA (reference sequence). CDR3 sequence (DNA): TGCAGTGCTCCCGAACGCCAGGCTTTCTTT. It is translated as CSAPERQAFF.

This rearrangement joins TRBV19 to TRBJ1-3, with D unresolved. Trimming took 7 bases from V and 2 from J, leaving 18 bases between them. This CDR3 spans 16 amino acids. From germline, CDR1 is LNHDA and CDR2 SQIVND (reference sequence). CDR3 region: CASTPGGITTGNTIYF. The CDR3 nucleotides are TGTGCCAGTACCCCAGGCGGGATAACGACTGGAAACACCATATATTTT.

This chain links TRBV5-6 with TRBJ1-1; tentative D call: TRBD1 (5 bases). Germline V gives CDR1 SGHDT, CDR2 YYEEEE. V lost 4 bases and J lost 0, with 16 bases in between. The CDR3 is 16 amino acids. CDR3 nucleotides: TGTGCCAGCAGCACCGACGGGGGGAGGGTGAACACTGAAGCTTTCTTT. This sequence encodes CASSTDGGRVNTEAFF.

The chain combines TRBV30 with TRBJ2-3; 11 positions agree with TRBD1. V lost 2 bases, J lost 5 bases, and 3 bases stayed unmatched. Germline CDR1 reads GTSNPN; CDR2 reads SVGIG (reference sequence). There are 14 residues in the CDR3. In DNA form, the CDR3 reads TGTGCCTGGAGTCCGGGACAGGGGGGAGATACGCAGTATTTT. Amino acid sequence: CAWSPGQGGDTQYF.

The CDR3 spells CATYRAGELFF. The CDR3 DNA reads as TGTGCCACCTACAGGGCCGGGGAGCTGTTTTTT. The chain carries TRBV19 and TRBJ2-2, with D maybe TRBD1 (6 bases). CDR3 length equals 11 residues. Germline CDR1 reads LNHDA; CDR2 reads SQIVND (reference sequence). V lost 10 bases, J lost 6 bases, and 9 bases lay in between.

The chain carries TRBV18 and TRBJ2-7, with D maybe TRBD1 (6 bases). Germline CDR1 and CDR2: KGHSH and LQKENI. V was cut by 2 bases and J by 3 bases, with 11 bases left in between. This CDR3 has 14 residues. The CDR3 sequence: CASSPETGFYEQYV. In nucleotides, the CDR3 is TGTGCCAGCTCACCAGAAACAGGGTTCTACGAGCAGTACGTC.

This chain uses TRBV4-3 with TRBJ1-2; D is ambiguous. The length of the CDR3 is 14 residues. Germline CDR1 and CDR2: LGHNA and YSLEER. V was pared by 1 base and J by 0 bases, with 6 bases between. For the CDR3, the DNA is TGCGCCAGCAGCCAAGCACGTGCTAACTATGGCTACACCTTC. As protein: CASSQARANYGYTF.

This rearrangement joins TRBV29-1 to TRBJ1-5, with a tentative D call TRBD1 (6 bases). This CDR3 is 12 amino acids long. Trimming shortened V by 4 bases and J by 5 bases, and 9 bases separated the two germline ends. Germline lookup yields CDR1 SQVTM and CDR2 ANQGSEA. The CDR3 here is CSVGQADQPQHF. CDR3 nucleotide sequence: TGCAGCGTTGGACAGGCCGATCAGCCCCAGCATTTT.

The genes are TRBV6-6 and TRBJ1-2; 8 bases fit TRBD1. Trimming at V came to 5 bases and at J to 6 bases, leaving 5 bases not matched to a gene. CDR3 length: 13 amino acids. From germline, CDR1 is MNHNY and CDR2 SVGAGI (reference sequence). The CDR3 bases are TGTGCCAGCAGTACAGGGGGGTTTGATGGCTACACCTTC. This encodes CASSTGGFDGYTF.

The chain has TRBV30 and TRBJ1-5; 9 nucleotides agree with TRBD1. Germline V CDR1 and CDR2: GTSNPN, SVGIG (reference sequence). Germline trimming cut 4 bases from V and 7 bases from J; bases unmatched to any gene: 8. The CDR3 is 14 amino acids. Written as DNA, the CDR3 is TGTGCCTGGACTGGACAGGGGATGGGGCAGCCCCAGCATTTT. It codes for CAWTGQGMGQPQHF. Combining the CDR3 with reference TRBV30 and TRBJ1-5 gives the whole variable domain SQTIHQWPATLVQPVGSPLSLECTVEGTSNPNLYWYRQAAGRGLQLLFYSVGIGQISSEVPQNLSASRPQDRQFILSSKKLLLSDSGFYLCAWTGQGMGQPQHFGDGTRLSIL.